This record concerns one TCR beta chain sequence. The antigen is undetermined. The sequenced fragment ends 3 residues before the CDR3 boundary, so the rest is inferred from the germline J gene. These data come from a study of T cells in women clearing cervical HPV infection. Study-level points and caveats: Timing of associations relative to infection is unclear; T-cell subsets were not isolated. Unknown T-cell numbers per sample may underlie the richness differences.

HPV was found by MY09/MY11 PCR and dot-blot genotyping. CDR1 and CDR2 from the germline V gene are SGHTA and FQGTGA. This CDR3 spans 13 amino acids. V lost 5 bases to trimming and J lost 9 bases; unmatched junction nucleotides: 4. Here immunoSEQ multiplex PCR was the method, and the copy in TCRdb shows in-frame clones only, minus some. The sample's table shows about 35,000 clones. The rearrangement joins TRBV7-3 to TRBJ2-1; 10 bases line up with TRBD2. This receptor was taken from a woman aged 18 to 75 with a cervical HPV16 infection that either progressed to CIN3+ or cleared (not recorded which). Material for sequencing was blood buffy coat. CDR3 sequence: CASSPGTSVEQFF. CDR3 DNA, as far as it was read: TGTGCCAGCAGCCCTGGGACTAGCGTTGAG. Combining the CDR3 with reference TRBV7-3 and TRBJ2-1 gives the whole variable domain GAGVSQTPSNKVTEKGKYVELRCDPISGHTALYWYRQSLGQGPEFLIYFQGTGAADDSGLPNDRFFAVRPEGSVSTLKIQRTERGDSAVYLCASSPGTSVEQFFGPGTRLTVL.